A single TCR beta chain is shown here with its context. Its antigen is unknown. Over several immunoSEQ plates, each subset's genomic DNA was distributed in even portions. Sorted subsets were amplified in replicate PCRs using about 210 ng DNA, roughly 30,000 T cell genomes. The data were produced by immunoSEQ multiplex PCR, yet TCRdb's version contains in-frame clones alone and is incomplete. The sample yields about 2 million clones, roughly 94% seen once. The study separated CD4+ cells into CD45RA+ naive and CD45RA-negative memory subsets. Germline V gene sequence: CDR1 SEHNR, CDR2 FQNEAQ (reference sequence). This CDR3 is 15 amino acids long. V lost 3 bases to trimming and J lost 6 bases; unmatched junction nucleotides: 9. The data stem from a study of shared clonotypes between healthy human individuals. Whole-study results and caveats: Across subsets, estimated richness was generally greater for naive than for memory populations.

The sequencing sample was made of naive CD4+ T cells sorted from blood. Documented subset: CD45RA+ positively selected. The genes are TRBV7-9 and TRBJ1-1, with TRBD1 identical over 8 bases. The receptor comes from a young man in good health. The CDR3 DNA is TGTGCCAGCAGCTTGGATTGGACAGGGAGCGCTGAAGCTTTCTTT. Its translation: CASSLDWTGSAEAFF.